This entry lists 22 T cell receptor beta chains sequenced from one sample in a study of blood T cell repertoires in COVID-19. The protocol was immunoSEQ multiplex PCR, while the TCRdb copy is restricted to in-frame clones and leaves out a portion. Of roughly 60,000 clones in the sample, approximately 86% were seen once. Sequences were obtained from peripheral blood. The receptors derive from a human donor with active COVID-19. The donor label of this sample is uncertain.

This chain connects TRBV7-9 to TRBJ2-1; D is undetermined. The length of the CDR3 is 16 residues. The germline gives CDR1 SEHNR, CDR2 FQNEAQ (reference sequence). With 3 bases removed from V and 0 bases from J, the gap between germline ends came to 12 bases. This chain's CDR3 is CASSFGRLSSYNEQFF. CDR3 coding DNA: TGTGCCAGCAGCTTTGGGCGCCTGAGCTCCTACAATGAGCAGTTCTTC.

The gene calls are TRBV10-3 and TRBJ2-3; 16 nucleotides agree with TRBD2. Per germline, CDR1 ENHRY and CDR2 SYGVKD. The CDR3 has 14 residues. V shed 9 bases, J shed 5 bases, and the junction held 2 bases outside the gene matches. CDR3 coding DNA: TGTGCCATTGGGACTAGCGGGGGGGAAGATACGCAGTATTTT. Translated, it gives CAIGTSGGEDTQYF.

The CDR3 loop reads CASSLAIGQSYEQYF. The DNA of the CDR3 is TGTGCCAGCAGCTTGGCCATTGGACAGTCCTACGAGCAGTACTTC. The V gene is TRBV5-6, the J gene TRBJ2-7; tentatively, D is TRBD1 (6 bases). V dropped 0 bases and J dropped 1 base, with 11 bases sitting between them. The germline V gene encodes CDR1 SGHDT and CDR2 YYEEEE. The CDR3 has 15 amino acids.

The chain links TRBV27 to TRBJ1-6; D is ambiguous. Germline V lookup: CDR1 MNHEY, CDR2 SMNVEV (reference sequence). V was pared by 4 bases and J by 5 bases, with 12 bases between. This CDR3 has 15 amino acids. The CDR3 reads CASSSPGIDNSPLHF. The DNA of the CDR3 is TGTGCCAGCAGTTCCCCGGGAATTGATAATTCACCCCTCCACTTT.

The chain links TRBV5-4 to TRBJ2-7, with D hard to call. The CDR3 has 15 amino acids. The V and J ends lost 0 bases and 0 bases respectively, with 10 bases between them. Per germline, CDR1 SGHNT and CDR2 YYREEE (reference sequence). CDR3 nucleotides: TGTGCCAGCAGCTTGGGTGCACCTACCTCCTACGAGCAGTACTTC. It translates to CASSLGAPTSYEQYF.

The J gene is TRBJ2-1, the V gene TRBV11-3, with 9 nucleotides matching TRBD2. The V segment lost 1 base and the J segment 3 bases; nucleotides outside the gene matches: 10. Germline lookup yields CDR1 SGHNT and CDR2 YENEEA. The CDR3 totals 18 residues. As DNA, the CDR3 is TGTGCCAGCAGCTTAGGGCTGCGGGGGGGCCCCCTCTACAATGAGCAGTTCTTC. Protein sequence: CASSLGLRGGPLYNEQFF.

This clone was detected only a few times. V and J are TRBV7-2 and TRBJ2-3, with TRBD2 as a possible D gene (6 bases). The CDR3 has 17 residues. Trimming took 3 bases from V and 1 from J, leaving 17 bases between them. Germline loops: CDR1 SGHTA, CDR2 FQGNSA. Here the CDR3 DNA reads TGTGCCAGCAGCTTTTTAAGTGGGGGAGGCCGCACAGATACGCAGTATTTT. It yields the protein CASSFLSGGGRTDTQYF. The entire variable domain, with the rest obtained from reference TRBV7-2 and TRBJ2-3, is as follows: GAGVSQSPSNKVTEKGKDVELRCDPISGHTALYWYRQSLGQGLEFLIYFQGNSAPDKSGLPSDRFSAERTGGSVSTLTIQRTQQEDSAVYLCASSFLSGGGRTDTQYFGPGTRLTVL.

This chain uses TRBV6-5 with TRBJ1-1; D ambiguous. V dropped 0 bases and J dropped 0 bases, with 11 bases sitting between them. The CDR3 spans 16 residues. Germline V CDR1 and CDR2: MNHEY, SVGAGI. CDR3 nucleotides: TGTGCCAGCAGTTACTCGATTTACAGACTGAACACTGAAGCTTTCTTT. It translates to CASSYSIYRLNTEAFF.

This sequence joins TRBV15 and TRBJ1-4; D possibly corresponds to TRBD1 (5 bases). The CDR3 is made up of 15 amino acids. The V end was cut by 2 bases, the J end by 1 base, with 8 bases between. Germline assignment: CDR1 LNHNV and CDR2 YYDKDF (reference sequence). The CDR3 here is CATSRQGRTNEKLFF. The CDR3 DNA reads TGTGCCACCAGCAGACAGGGCCGAACTAATGAAAAACTGTTTTTT.

V usage is TRBV9 and J usage is TRBJ2-2; TRBD1 matches at 7 bases. The CDR3 loop spans 16 amino acids. The V and J ends lost 1 base and 7 bases, in that order; junction bases with no gene match: 10. Per the germline V gene, CDR1 is SGDLS and CDR2 is YYNGEE. The CDR3: CASSVRTGATGGELFF. The CDR3 bases are TGTGCCAGCAGCGTAAGAACAGGGGCGACGGGCGGGGAGCTGTTTTTT.

The chain couples TRBV29-1 to TRBJ2-7; D is unresolved. The CDR3 loop spans 12 amino acids. V gave up 5 bases and J gave up 5 bases, with 13 bases separating them. CDR1 and CDR2 (germline): SQVTM, ANQGSEA. The CDR3 is CSVLEFLHEQYF. CDR3 DNA sequence: TGCAGCGTTCTGGAGTTCCTCCACGAGCAGTACTTC.

The CDR3 reads CASSLGWDSAYEQYF. DNA of the CDR3: TGTGCCAGCAGTCTGGGCTGGGACAGCGCCTACGAGCAGTACTTC. The J gene is TRBJ2-7, the V gene TRBV27; TRBD1 matches at 7 bases. This CDR3 is 15 amino acids long. Germline V gene sequence: CDR1 MNHEY, CDR2 SMNVEV (reference sequence). The V and J ends lost 5 bases and 2 bases, in that order; junction bases with no gene match: 9.

The chain couples TRBV7-3 to TRBJ2-2; TRBD2 is a possible D gene (5 bases). This CDR3 has 16 residues. CDR1 and CDR2 from the germline V gene are SGHTA and FQGTGA. V gave up 4 bases and J gave up 0 bases, with 12 bases separating them. Here the CDR3 DNA reads TGTGCCAGCAGCTCCGGACTTGGTGCGAACACCGGGGAGCTGTTTTTT. Translation: CASSSGLGANTGELFF.

The V and J genes are TRBV11-2 and TRBJ2-1; weak D call: TRBD2 (6 bases). The CDR3 is 15 amino acids. The V end lost 3 bases, the J end lost 0 bases, and 9 bases lay between the germline ends. Per germline, CDR1 SGHAT and CDR2 FQNNGV. Written as DNA, the CDR3 is TGTGCCAGCAGCTTGGCCGGGAGCTCCTACAATGAGCAGTTCTTC. Translating it yields CASSLAGSSYNEQFF.

The chain links TRBV30 to TRBJ1-1, with D unresolved. The V gene lost 2 bases and the J gene lost 5 bases, with 9 bases spanning the gap. This CDR3 is built from 12 residues. Germline V gene sequence: CDR1 GTSNPN, CDR2 SVGIG (reference sequence). In nucleotides, the CDR3 is TGTGCCTGGAGTTCGCGAGGAACTGAAGCTTTCTTT. Translated: CAWSSRGTEAFF.

The rearrangement links TRBV4-3 to TRBJ2-5, with TRBD2 matching over 7 bases. This CDR3 region has 15 residues. CDR1 and CDR2 (germline): LGHNA, YSLEER. V lost 0 bases, J lost 2 bases, and 3 bases stayed unmatched. CDR3 coding DNA: TGCGCCAGCAGCCAAGACCGAGCGGGGCAAGAGACCCAGTACTTC. This encodes CASSQDRAGQETQYF.

This clone was picked up one time. V usage is TRBV19 and J usage is TRBJ2-6; a weak D match, TRBD2 (6 bases). V shed 5 bases and J shed 0 bases, with 8 bases lying between them. Germline V gives CDR1 LNHDA, CDR2 SQIVND (reference sequence). The CDR3 is 15 residues long. CDR3 sequence reads: CASSFGGSGANVLTF. The CDR3 DNA reads TGTGCCAGTAGTTTCGGGGGCTCTGGGGCCAACGTCCTGACTTTC.

The chain is built from TRBV5-1 and TRBJ2-3; tentatively, D is TRBD1 (6 bases). Looked up from germline, CDR1 is SGHRS and CDR2 is YFSETQ. The CDR3 has 16 residues. Deletions cut 0 bases from V and 6 bases from J, with 17 bases between. The CDR3 is CASSLEAGAWSDTQYF. For the CDR3, the DNA is TGCGCCAGCAGCTTGGAGGCAGGGGCGTGGAGTGATACGCAGTATTTT.

CDR3 residues: CASSPTGGSEQYF. CDR3 DNA sequence: TGTGCCAGCAGCCCCACCGGGGGGAGCGAGCAGTACTTC. The chain couples TRBV5-4 to TRBJ2-7; 7 bases agree with TRBD2. This CDR3 has 13 amino acids. The V and J ends lost 4 bases and 6 bases, in that order; junction bases with no gene match: 7. Germline V lookup: CDR1 SGHNT, CDR2 YYREEE (reference sequence).

This rearrangement joins TRBV6-5 to TRBJ2-7, with TRBD2 as a possible D gene (5 bases). This CDR3 region has 16 residues. CDR1 is MNHEY, CDR2 SVGAGI, per germline. V gave up 2 bases and J gave up 5 bases, with 19 bases separating them. The CDR3 sequence: CASSYSWAPGSDEQYF. CDR3 sequence (DNA): TGTGCCAGCAGTTACAGTTGGGCTCCGGGGAGCGACGAGCAGTACTTC.

The chain recombines TRBV11-1 with TRBJ2-1; 11 bases fit TRBD2. V lost 5 bases to trimming and J lost 5 bases; unmatched junction nucleotides: 8. This CDR3 is 16 amino acids long. The V gene's germline CDR1 is SGHAT and CDR2 FQDESV (reference sequence). The DNA of the CDR3 is TGTGCCAGCAGCGCAATGACTAGCGGGAAAAACAATGAGCAGTTCTTC. This codes for CASSAMTSGKNNEQFF.

V is TRBV3-1 (or the pseudogene TRBV3-2) and J is TRBJ1-1; D is possibly TRBD1 (6 bases). The CDR3 length is 13 residues. V shed 10 bases and J shed 1 base, with 13 bases lying between them. Germline loops: CDR1 LGHDT, CDR2 YNNKEL (reference sequence). CDR3 sequence reads: CATRQDPNTEAFF. CDR3 DNA sequence: TGTGCCACCCGACAGGATCCGAACACTGAAGCTTTCTTT.